This T cell receptor beta chain came from a study of brain T cells in children with intractable seizures. Time point of the sample: blood from clinic visit 5 months post-surgery; TSC patient then seizure free. The sequenced cases were selected for having the highest brain T cell transcript signatures. Details on this clone: Its antigen is unknown.

Regarding the study as a whole: Clones missing pre-surgery may reflect undersampling of that blood sample. Viral specificity was inferred only from CDR3 similarity; HCMV serostatus was unknown.

Data came from immunoSEQ multiplex PCR; TCRdb stores just in-frame clones and leaves some out. Here the sample spans 340,000 or so clones, more than 85% being singletons. V lost 8 bases and J lost 10; bases outside the gene matches: 7. CDR3 size: 14 residues. From germline, CDR1 is KGHDR and CDR2 SFDVKD. The chain uses TRBV24-1 and TRBJ2-1, with 13 bases fitting TRBD2. Sequenced material: peripheral blood, taken more than 4 months after surgery. This TCR derives from a boy younger than two with tuberous sclerosis and intractable seizures. The CDR3 nucleotides read TGTGCCACCAAAGGGACTAGCGGGAAGGGAGAGCAGTTCTTC. The encoded protein is CATKGTSGKGEQFF.